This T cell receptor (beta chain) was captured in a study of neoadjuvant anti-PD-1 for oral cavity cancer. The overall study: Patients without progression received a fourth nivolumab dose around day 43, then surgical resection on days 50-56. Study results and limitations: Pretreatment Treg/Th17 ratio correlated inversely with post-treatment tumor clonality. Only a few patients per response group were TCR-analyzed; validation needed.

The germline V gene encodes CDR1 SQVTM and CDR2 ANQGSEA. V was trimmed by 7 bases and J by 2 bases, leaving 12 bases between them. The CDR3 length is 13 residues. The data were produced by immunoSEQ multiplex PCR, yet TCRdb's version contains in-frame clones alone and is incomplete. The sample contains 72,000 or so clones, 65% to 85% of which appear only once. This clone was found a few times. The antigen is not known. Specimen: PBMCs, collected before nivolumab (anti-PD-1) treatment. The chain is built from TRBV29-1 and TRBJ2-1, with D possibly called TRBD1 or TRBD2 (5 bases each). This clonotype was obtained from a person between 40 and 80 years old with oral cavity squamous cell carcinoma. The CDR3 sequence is CSADWGTYNEQFF. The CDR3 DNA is TGCAGCGCAGACTGGGGGACCTACAATGAGCAGTTCTTC.